The 15 T cell receptor beta chains reported below all come from one sample, sequenced in a study of post-analysis software for immune sequencing data. The TCR beta cDNA libraries contained unique molecular identifiers. TCRdb called the PCR reads again in MiXCR, with one record for every CDR3 protein. The data hold 450,000 to 650,000 distinct CDR3 sequences, with around 40% observed a single time. General study results and limits: The study found TRBV5-6, TRBV5-1 and TRBV20-1 among 4 or 5 TRBV segments more frequent in patients than controls.

These receptors lack a known antigen. Input material: blood. Receptors originate from a girl aged 5-17 years with multiple sclerosis.

This clonotype was seen a few times. This sequence joins TRBV15 and TRBJ2-5, with TRBD2 matching 11 bases. This CDR3 is built from 16 residues. Germline assignment: CDR1 LNHNV and CDR2 YYDKDF (reference sequence). V lost 0 bases, J lost 4 bases, and 4 bases stayed unmatched. The CDR3 region has the DNA TGTGCCACCAGCAGAGATGTAGCGGGGGGGCGAGAGACCCAGTACTTC. This encodes CATSRDVAGGRETQYF. The whole variable domain, remainder taken from reference TRBV15 and TRBJ2-5, is DAMVIQNPRYQVTQFGKPVTLSCSQTLNHNVMYWYQQKSSQAPKLLFHYYDKDFNNEADTPDNFQSRRPNTSFCFLDIRSPGLGDTAMYLCATSRDVAGGRETQYFGPGTRLLVL.

The rearrangement uses TRBV5-6 and TRBJ1-6; 7 bases match TRBD1. The CDR3 has 14 amino acids. Germline trimming cut 4 bases from V and 10 bases from J; bases unmatched to any gene: 8. Germline V CDR1 and CDR2: SGHDT, YYEEEE. The CDR3 reads CASSRRQGGSPLHF. The DNA of the CDR3 is TGTGCCAGCAGCCGAAGACAGGGCGGGTCACCCCTCCACTTT.

This rearrangement joins TRBV10-3 to TRBJ2-7; possible D gene TRBD2, 7 bases. This CDR3 is built from 14 residues. Trimming took off 3 bases at V and 6 bases at J, with 15 bases between the two ends. Germline V gene sequence: CDR1 ENHRY, CDR2 SYGVKD. The CDR3 reads CAISEGGGNPEQYF. The CDR3 bases are TGTGCCATCAGTGAAGGCGGGGGCAACCCCGAGCAGTACTTC.

V gene TRBV29-1 combines with J gene TRBJ2-4; no definite D call. Trimming removed 6 bases at V and 3 bases at J, with 21 bases between. The germline V gene encodes CDR1 SQVTM and CDR2 ANQGSEA. This CDR3 has 16 amino acids. The CDR3 nucleotides are TGCAGCGTCGGAACGGTACGGGCGAGTGGCAAAAACATTCAGTACTTC. The encoded protein is CSVGTVRASGKNIQYF.

The J gene is TRBJ1-2, the V gene TRBV10-3; the match to TRBD1 covers 9 bases. V shed 3 bases, J shed 1 base, and the junction held 3 bases outside the gene matches. The CDR3 is 15 amino acids. CDR1 is ENHRY and CDR2 is SYGVKD in the germline V gene. The CDR3 protein is CAISDRDRDNYGYTF. The CDR3 nucleotides read TGTGCCATCAGTGATCGGGACAGGGATAACTATGGCTACACCTTC.

This clonotype occurred a few times. This sequence joins TRBV7-2 and TRBJ2-3, with D tentatively TRBD2 (7 bases). CDR1 is SGHTA, CDR2 FQGNSA, per germline. This CDR3 has 16 residues. Trimming stripped 5 bases from V and 3 bases from J, with 18 bases between. The CDR3 DNA is TGTGCCAGCAGCCGAACGAGGGGGGGTCGAACAGATACGCAGTATTTT. Translating it yields CASSRTRGGRTDTQYF.

This clonotype has more than one count but fewer than ten. This chain uses TRBV29-1 with TRBJ1-2, with 8 bases matching TRBD1. The CDR3 totals 15 residues. Germline-derived CDR1 and CDR2 are SQVTM and ANQGSEA. Unmatched junction bases numbered 8, after V lost 3 bases and J lost 2 bases. The CDR3 DNA reads as TGCAGCGTTGAGGGTGCGGACAGGGAAAACTATGGCTACACCTTC. Amino acids: CSVEGADRENYGYTF.

This chain uses TRBV12-3 or TRBV12-4 with TRBJ1-2, with TRBD1 as a possible D gene (6 bases). Between the trimmed V and J ends, which lost 5 bases and 7 bases, there was a span of 20 bases. This CDR3 comprises 15 residues. For the CDR3, the DNA is TGTGCCAGCAGTAAACCCACAGGGCCCGTGAGTGGCTACACCTTC. Translating it yields CASSKPTGPVSGYTF.

This clonotype was seen a few times. The chain couples TRBV5-5 to TRBJ2-7, with TRBD1 as a possible D gene (6 bases). Trimming stripped 4 bases from V and 3 bases from J, with 17 bases between. The CDR3 runs to 15 residues. Germline CDR1 is SGHKS and CDR2 is YYEKEE (reference sequence). CDR3 sequence: CASSPQGILDYEQYF. CDR3 coding DNA: TGTGCCAGCAGCCCACAGGGTATCTTGGACTACGAGCAGTACTTC.

The chain carries TRBV5-1 and TRBJ2-7; D remains unclear. V dropped 4 bases and J dropped 7 bases, with 12 bases sitting between them. Germline lookup yields CDR1 SGHRS and CDR2 YFSETQ. The CDR3 is 12 residues long. DNA of the CDR3: TGCGCCAGCAGCATCGGGTCTCGGGAGCAGTACTTC. It specifies CASSIGSREQYF.

This clonotype turned up a few times. The chain joins TRBV7-8 to TRBJ1-4; 8 bases align to TRBD1. The trim removed 5 bases at V and 0 bases at J, leaving 8 bases unmatched. From germline, CDR1 is SGHVS and CDR2 FQNEAQ. The length of the CDR3 is 17 residues. The CDR3 region is CASSPRTGPATNEKLFF. DNA for the CDR3: TGTGCCAGCAGCCCACGGACAGGGCCTGCAACTAATGAAAAACTGTTTTTT.

The gene calls are TRBV12-3 or TRBV12-4 and TRBJ2-4; tentatively, D is TRBD1 (6 bases). V lost 2 bases, J lost 6 bases, and 11 bases lay in between. The CDR3 is 14 residues long. The CDR3 reads CASSLRDIRNIQYF. The CDR3 DNA reads as TGTGCCAGCAGTTTAAGGGACATCCGAAACATTCAGTACTTC.

The chain recombines TRBV12-3 or TRBV12-4 with TRBJ2-3; 7 bases agree with TRBD2. The CDR3 extends over 15 amino acids. V was clipped by 4 bases and J by 4 bases; unmatched bases: 8. The CDR3, as DNA: TGTGCCAGCAGTTGTGGCGGGAGAAGGGCAGATACGCAGTATTTT. It translates to CASSCGGRRADTQYF.

The CDR3 reads CAWRRAGAQETQYF. The CDR3, as DNA: TGTGCCTGGAGGAGAGCAGGGGCCCAAGAGACCCAGTACTTC. The V call is TRBV30, the J call TRBJ2-5; D perhaps matches TRBD1 (6 bases). The CDR3 has 14 amino acids. V dropped 3 bases and J dropped 1 base, with 12 bases sitting between them. Germline CDR1 reads GTSNPN; CDR2 reads SVGIG (reference sequence).

On this clonotype: A much larger clonotype is one base distant, so this may be a read error. The chain couples TRBV28 to TRBJ2-7, with D perhaps matching TRBD2 (7 bases). Trimming took off 1 base at V and 1 base at J, with 14 bases between the two ends. Germline assignment: CDR1 MDHEN and CDR2 SYDVKM. The CDR3 contains 16 residues. In DNA, the CDR3 is TGTGCCAGCAGTTTATCCCGCGGGGGCCTTTCCTACGAGCAGTACTTC. It encodes CASSLSRGGLSYEQYF.